The clone carrying this T cell receptor (beta chain) was seen only a few times. Its antigen is as yet unknown. Researchers took blood at baseline, on cycle 4 day 1, and on cycle 7 day 1. These data come from a study of OX40 agonist ivuxolimab in advanced cancers. CDR3 length: 13 amino acids. The V gene's germline CDR1 is ENHRY and CDR2 SYGVKD. Between the trimmed V and J ends, which lost 4 bases and 1 base, there was a span of 7 bases. The study's findings and limits: Relative to CD4+, CD8+ T cells held more expanded clones on average. Some of the nonresponding patients also showed low levels of normalized T-cell clonal expansion.

Here immunoSEQ multiplex PCR was the method, and the copy in TCRdb shows in-frame clones only, minus some. Among 53,000 or so clones, approximately 84% were seen once, and the ten largest hold 10% to 15%. The starting material was CD4+ or CD8+ T cells sorted from blood, obtained in a trial of the OX40 agonist ivuxolimab. This sequence originates from an adult with an advanced solid tumor such as melanoma, head and neck, liver or kidney cancer. This chain uses TRBV10-3 with TRBJ1-2, with D unclear. The CDR3 loop is CAISGSDNYGYTF. The CDR3 nucleotides read TGTGCCATCAGTGGGTCGGATAACTATGGCTACACCTTC.